Following are 3 T cell receptor beta chains from one sample sequenced in a study of T-cell memory formation after mild COVID-19. TCRdb ran MiXCR on the 5' RACE reads and lists one entry per CDR3 protein. The sample consists of about 110,000 distinct CDR3 sequences, around 14% of them appearing once. Sequenced sample: PBMCs or a T cell subset sorted from them (not recorded which). The source of these receptors is a man aged 18 to 30 who had mild COVID-19 (a few samples of this study predate the infection). Cell type and time point are not known.

This clonotype was observed a handful of times. The chain links TRBV5-1 to TRBJ2-7; no definite D call. Trimming left V 5 bases short and J 3 bases short, with 12 bases between. The CDR3 is 13 residues long. Germline CDR1 is SGHRS and CDR2 is YFSETQ. CDR3 region: CASRETTNYEQYF. The CDR3 nucleotides are TGCGCCAGCAGGGAGACAACAAACTACGAGCAGTACTTC.

The chain couples TRBV7-9 to TRBJ2-3, with D uncertain. This CDR3 spans 12 amino acids. Germline V lookup: CDR1 SEHNR, CDR2 FQNEAQ (reference sequence). Trimming cost V 5 bases and J 6 bases, with 9 bases left between them. The CDR3 is CASSVLGDTQYF. The CDR3 DNA reads TGTGCCAGCAGCGTACTGGGGGATACGCAGTATTTT. Looking up the rest from reference TRBV7-9 and TRBJ2-3 gives the full variable domain: DTGVSQNPRHKITKRGQNVTFRCDPISEHNRLYWYRQTLGQGPEFLTYFQNEAQLEKSRLLSDRFSAERPKGSFSTLEIQRTEQGDSAMYLCASSVLGDTQYFGPGTRLTVL.

This clonotype was seen many times. CDR3 nucleotides: TGCGCCAGCAGCCAAGCCGCAGGGGTCTCCTACGAGCAGTACGTC. Translating it yields CASSQAAGVSYEQYV. J is TRBJ2-7 and V is TRBV4-1; perhaps TRBD1 as D (6 bases). With 1 base removed from V and 0 bases from J, the gap between germline ends came to 10 bases. CDR1 and CDR2 (germline): MGHRA, YSYEKL. This CDR3 region has 15 residues.